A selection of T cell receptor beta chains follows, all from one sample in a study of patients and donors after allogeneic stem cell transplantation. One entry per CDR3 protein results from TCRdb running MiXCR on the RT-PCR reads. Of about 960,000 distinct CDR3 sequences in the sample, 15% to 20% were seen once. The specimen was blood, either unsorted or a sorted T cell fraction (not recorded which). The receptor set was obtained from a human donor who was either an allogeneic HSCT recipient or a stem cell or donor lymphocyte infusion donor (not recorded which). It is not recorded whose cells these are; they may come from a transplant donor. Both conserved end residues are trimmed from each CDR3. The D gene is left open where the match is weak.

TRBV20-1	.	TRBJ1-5	SASGGWNQPQH
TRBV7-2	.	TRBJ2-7	ASSYGLGQGRYEQY
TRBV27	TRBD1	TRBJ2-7	ASSPNRGPYEQY
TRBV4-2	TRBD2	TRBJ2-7	ASSQSPGLAGGPAYEQY
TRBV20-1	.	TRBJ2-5	SAKGSPETQY
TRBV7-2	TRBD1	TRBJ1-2	ASTYETGGNYGYT
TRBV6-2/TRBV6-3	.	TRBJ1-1	ASSPGVWYTEAF
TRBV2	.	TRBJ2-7	ASRSGLGTPRGEQY
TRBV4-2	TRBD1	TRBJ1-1	ASSQAGQGMNTEAF
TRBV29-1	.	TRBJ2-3	SVEDLEISTDTQY
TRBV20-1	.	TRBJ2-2	SARRATGELF
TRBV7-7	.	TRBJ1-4	ASSFTDGFGEKLF
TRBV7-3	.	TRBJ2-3	ASSLRGGSTDTQY
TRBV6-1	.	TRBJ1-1	ASSEETTDLNTEAF
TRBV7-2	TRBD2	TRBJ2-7	ASSLVWRGGGRYEQY
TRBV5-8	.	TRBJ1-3	ASLRGSGNTIY
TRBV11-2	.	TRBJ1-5	ASSLRSSVPNQPQH
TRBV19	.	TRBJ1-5	ASGTVTQH
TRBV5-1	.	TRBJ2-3	ASSFEPGVADTQY
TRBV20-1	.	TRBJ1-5	SASRDGQDQPQH
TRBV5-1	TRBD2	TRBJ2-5	ASSYHGTNKQETQY
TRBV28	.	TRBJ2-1	ASRAFRTAYNEQF
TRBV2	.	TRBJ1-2	ASSELRSGGYT
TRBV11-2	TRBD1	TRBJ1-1	ASSKNRGGSNTEAF
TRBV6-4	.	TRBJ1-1	ASSDSPVNTEAF
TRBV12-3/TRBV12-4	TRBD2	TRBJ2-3	ASSEEGLAADTQY
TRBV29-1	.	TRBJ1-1	SLERGRGTEAF
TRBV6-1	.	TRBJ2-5	ASSSDTGIGETQY
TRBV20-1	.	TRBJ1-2	SAKITAISMGYT
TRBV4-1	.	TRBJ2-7	ASSQDRAGAYEQY
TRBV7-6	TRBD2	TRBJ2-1	ASSSVRGRAGGEQF
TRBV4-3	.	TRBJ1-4	ASSQDRLGSREKLF
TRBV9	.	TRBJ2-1	ASTIGGSHNEQF
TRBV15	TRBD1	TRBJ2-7	ATSRDRGSYEQY
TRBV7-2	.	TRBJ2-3	ASSHVGTDTQY
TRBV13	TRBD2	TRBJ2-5	ASSAWTSGRETQY
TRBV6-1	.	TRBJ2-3	ASSERVSSTDTQY
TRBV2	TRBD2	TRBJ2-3	ASRGTRYSTDTQY
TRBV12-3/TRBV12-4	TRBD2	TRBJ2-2	ASSLSPGLAGKTGELF
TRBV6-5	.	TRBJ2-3	ASSYGTTFTDTQY
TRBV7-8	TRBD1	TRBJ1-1	ASSKTGGPEAF
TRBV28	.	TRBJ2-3	ASSFWAGSTDTQY
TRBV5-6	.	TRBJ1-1	ASSPLRMNTEAF
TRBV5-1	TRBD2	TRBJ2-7	ASSPQGLAGGDEQY
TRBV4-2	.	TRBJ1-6	ASSQDLPGSYNSPLH
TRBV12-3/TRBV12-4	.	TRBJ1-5	ASTSGAVDQPQH
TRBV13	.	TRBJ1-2	ASSLDGRWGYT
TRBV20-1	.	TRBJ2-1	SCPARGQNEQF
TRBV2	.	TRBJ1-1	ASSGQGRGTEAF
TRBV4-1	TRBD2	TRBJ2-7	ASSPLGLAIYEQY
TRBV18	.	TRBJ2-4	ASSPVPGAKNIQY